This entry lists 7 T cell receptor beta chains sequenced from one sample in a study of blood T cell repertoires in COVID-19. This table comes from immunoSEQ multiplex PCR, and its TCRdb copy is limited to in-frame clones, with some not included. The sample has tens of thousands of clones; approximately 84% are singletons. The sample consisted of peripheral blood. The receptors originated from a man between 45 and 60 years old with acute or convalescent COVID-19.

The chain combines TRBV7-9 with TRBJ1-4; 8 bases map to TRBD1. Germline V lookup: CDR1 SEHNR, CDR2 FQNEAQ (reference sequence). This CDR3 is built from 14 residues. Trimming took 4 bases from V and 8 from J; bases not matched to a gene: 6. The CDR3 sequence is CASSSLRGQEKLFF. The CDR3 region has the DNA TGTGCCAGCAGCTCCCTCAGGGGGCAGGAAAAACTGTTTTTT.

The chain is built from TRBV4-1 and TRBJ1-4, with D unresolved. Per the germline V gene, CDR1 is MGHRA and CDR2 is YSYEKL. This CDR3 spans 15 amino acids. The V end lost 6 bases, the J end lost 3 bases, and 14 bases lay between the germline ends. The CDR3 reads CASSAIWLANEKLFF. In nucleotides, the CDR3 is TGCGCCAGCAGTGCTATCTGGTTGGCTAATGAAAAACTGTTTTTT.

In regard to this clone: Other DNA sequences from this sample encode an identical CDR3 as well. This chain joins TRBV5-1 and TRBJ1-2, with TRBD1 matching 8 bases. The CDR3 length is 14 residues. From germline, CDR1 is SGHRS and CDR2 YFSETQ. V trimming: 3 bases; J trimming: 0 bases; junction bases outside the gene matches: 1. CDR3 amino acids: CASSSGQANYGYTF. CDR3 in DNA: TGCGCCAGCAGCTCGGGACAGGCTAACTATGGCTACACCTTC.

This chain links TRBV29-1 with TRBJ1-4; 11 bases line up with TRBD1. Germline values: CDR1 SQVTM, CDR2 ANQGSEA. The J segment lost 8 bases and the V segment lost 3 bases, leaving 5 bases of the junction unmatched. CDR3 size: 14 residues. As DNA, the CDR3 is TGCAGCGTTGATCTAGGACAGGGGGCCGAAAAACTGTTTTTT. Translating gives CSVDLGQGAEKLFF.

The chain uses TRBV7-9 and TRBJ1-1, with a weak D call TRBD1 (6 bases). CDR1 is SEHNR and CDR2 is FQNEAQ in the germline V gene (reference sequence). V lost 6 bases to trimming and J lost 0 bases, with 14 bases between them. The CDR3 runs 15 residues. The CDR3 loop reads CASRHSGVLNTEAFF. CDR3 nucleotides: TGTGCCAGCAGACATTCAGGGGTGCTGAACACTGAAGCTTTCTTT.

This clone showed up just once. The gene calls are TRBV3-1 (or the pseudogene TRBV3-2) and TRBJ2-3; 7 nucleotides align to TRBD1. Germline CDR1 is LGHDT and CDR2 is YNNKEL (reference sequence). Germline trimming cut 6 bases from V and 4 bases from J; bases unmatched to any gene: 10. CDR3 length: 15 amino acids. CDR3 nucleotide sequence: TGTGCCAGCAGTCCGACAGGGAGAGTACCAGATACGCAGTATTTT. Protein product: CASSPTGRVPDTQYF.

The rearrangement uses TRBV19 and TRBJ1-2; D may be TRBD1 (5 bases). Trimming stripped 1 base from V and 3 bases from J, with 9 bases between. This CDR3 region has 14 residues. Looked up from germline, CDR1 is LNHDA and CDR2 is SQIVND (reference sequence). Here the CDR3 DNA reads TGTGCCAGTAGTATAGGGTCGGGGGACTATGGCTACACCTTC. The encoded protein is CASSIGSGDYGYTF.